This entry lists 14 T cell receptor beta chains sequenced from one sample in a study of T cell responses to AZD1222 COVID-19 vaccine. Repertoires were generated with immunoSEQ multiplex PCR, while TCRdb's copy carries only in-frame clones and drops some. The table lists some 130,000 clones, around nine tenths of them singletons. This sample comprised peripheral blood, obtained on day 0 of AZD1222 vaccination. The receptor set was obtained from an adult in good health.

This chain connects TRBV4-3 to TRBJ2-5; D is ambiguous. V lost 0 bases, J lost 5 bases, and 7 bases lay in between. Per the germline V gene, CDR1 is LGHNA and CDR2 is YSLEER. The CDR3 extends over 13 amino acids. The CDR3: CASSQDRRETQYF. The CDR3 DNA reads TGCGCCAGCAGCCAAGATCGCCGGGAGACCCAGTACTTC.

The CDR3 DNA is TGCGCCAGCAGCCTTTTGGACAGGGCTACGACCAAAACCCCCTACGAGCAGTACTTC. This codes for CASSLLDRATTKTPYEQYF. The chain joins TRBV4-1 to TRBJ2-7; the match to TRBD1 covers 8 bases. Germline CDR1 and CDR2: MGHRA and YSYEKL. The CDR3 loop spans 19 amino acids. Unmatched junction bases numbered 19, after V lost 4 bases and J lost 2 bases.

This chain joins TRBV12-3 or TRBV12-4 and TRBJ1-1; TRBD1 might be the D (5 bases). Trimming pared 4 bases from V and 5 bases from J, leaving 11 bases between. The CDR3 consists of 13 residues. In DNA form, the CDR3 reads TGTGCCAGCAGTTGGGGGACGGGAACTGAAGCTTTCTTT. This sequence encodes CASSWGTGTEAFF.

This chain links TRBV18 with TRBJ1-1; no clear D. The V and J ends lost 6 bases and 1 base respectively, with 24 bases between them. Looked up from germline, CDR1 is KGHSH and CDR2 is LQKENI. The CDR3 extends over 18 amino acids. This CDR3 reads CASSPDEGTELANTEAFF. The CDR3 DNA reads as TGTGCCAGCTCCCCGGACGAGGGTACAGAACTAGCGAACACTGAAGCTTTCTTT.

The chain joins TRBV28 to TRBJ1-2; a possible D gene is TRBD1 (6 bases). CDR3 size: 15 residues. V was shortened by 1 base and J by 4 bases, with 13 bases between the two germline ends. Germline CDR1 is MDHEN and CDR2 is SYDVKM. The DNA for the CDR3 is TGTGCCAGCAGTTTATCGGGGGCGTTTGGCTATGGCTACACCTTC. Protein product: CASSLSGAFGYGYTF.

The chain uses TRBV2 and TRBJ1-1; 10 positions match TRBD1. The CDR3 consists of 13 residues. The J segment lost 7 bases and the V segment lost 6 bases, leaving 5 bases of the junction unmatched. Germline V gene sequence: CDR1 SNHLY, CDR2 FYNNEI. CDR3 coding DNA: TGTGCCAGCAGGACAGGGGGCCGCTTTGAAGCTTTCTTT. It specifies CASRTGGRFEAFF.

The chain joins TRBV25-1 to TRBJ2-5, with D perhaps TRBD1 or TRBD2 (6 bases each). V lost 4 bases and J lost 5, with 14 bases in between. This CDR3 comprises 14 residues. CDR1 MGHDK and CDR2 SYGVNS come from the germline V gene. The CDR3 DNA is TGTGCCAGCAGTGCCCTAGGGGGGACGGAGACCCAGTACTTC. Protein: CASSALGGTETQYF.

The chain has TRBV28 and TRBJ1-2, with a tentative D call TRBD1 (5 bases). Germline CDR1 and CDR2: MDHEN and SYDVKM. V was clipped by 6 bases and J by 9 bases, with 20 bases between them. CDR3 length: 14 residues. The CDR3 region is CASSVPGHSIRYTF. The CDR3 region has the DNA TGTGCCAGCAGCGTCCCCGGACATTCTATTCGCTACACCTTC.

This clone was picked up a small number of times. The CDR3 bases are TGTGCCAGCAGTGAAACCGGGGTTCGAGGCTACACCTTC. It translates to CASSETGVRGYTF. This chain links TRBV6-1 with TRBJ1-2; no clear D gene. The CDR3 runs to 13 residues. With 2 bases removed from V and 8 bases from J, the gap between germline ends came to 12 bases. Germline V gene sequence: CDR1 MNHNS, CDR2 SASEGT.

The table lists this clone with a count of one. This sequence joins TRBV2 and TRBJ1-1; TRBD1 is a possible D gene (5 bases). With 0 bases removed from V and 4 bases from J, the gap between germline ends came to 12 bases. CDR1 is SNHLY, CDR2 FYNNEI, per germline. The CDR3 has 15 amino acids. CDR3 DNA: TGTGCCAGCAGTGAAGCCGGGAGGGGCGGCACTGAAGCTTTCTTT. Its protein product is CASSEAGRGGTEAFF.

The gene calls are TRBV9 and TRBJ1-2; D remains ambiguous. V shed 2 bases and J shed 4 bases, with 9 bases lying between them. The CDR3 length is 13 residues. Germline V gene lookup returns CDR1 SGDLS and CDR2 YYNGEE. The CDR3 reads CASSVGSLYGYTF. The CDR3 DNA reads as TGTGCCAGCAGCGTGGGCAGTCTCTATGGCTACACCTTC.

This chain uses TRBV11-2 with TRBJ1-2, with unresolved D. V lost 5 bases and J lost 8, with 12 bases in between. CDR1 and CDR2 from the germline V gene are SGHAT and FQNNGV. The CDR3 runs 12 residues. CDR3 sequence (DNA): TGTGCCAGCAGCACCGGGGAGGGAGGCTACACCTTC. Translating it yields CASSTGEGGYTF.

V and J are TRBV7-8 and TRBJ1-1; D is unclear. The ends were cut back, 1 base at V and 2 bases at J, with 8 bases in the middle. This CDR3 region has 14 residues. Germline V lookup: CDR1 SGHVS, CDR2 FQNEAQ. The CDR3 protein is CASSLEVGNTEAFF. Here the CDR3 DNA reads TGTGCCAGCAGCTTAGAAGTGGGCAACACTGAAGCTTTCTTT.

This clone was picked up one time. The gene calls are TRBV2 and TRBJ2-2; D unclear. Trimming took 7 bases from V and 3 from J, leaving 9 bases between them. The CDR3 is made up of 13 amino acids. Germline V gene sequence: CDR1 SNHLY, CDR2 FYNNEI. The CDR3 protein is CASTRGDTGELFF. The DNA of the CDR3 is TGTGCCAGCACCCGCGGAGACACCGGGGAGCTGTTTTTT.